This TCR beta chain was sequenced during a study of blood T cell repertoires in COVID-19. V was clipped by 5 bases and J by 3 bases; unmatched bases: 7. CDR1 and CDR2 from the germline V gene are KGHSH and LQKENI. The CDR3 is 17 residues long. Repertoires were generated with immunoSEQ multiplex PCR, while TCRdb's copy carries only in-frame clones and drops some. The profile shows more than 300,000 clones, 80% to 90% of them singletons. The chain couples TRBV18 to TRBJ2-7, with TRBD2 identical over 16 bases. The TCR sequence derives from a young woman with COVID-19, enrolled during active disease. Specimen: peripheral blood. The CDR3 spells CASSSGTSGRAVYEQYF. The CDR3 region has the DNA TGTGCCAGCTCAAGCGGGACTAGCGGGAGGGCCGTCTACGAGCAGTACTTC.